Detailed here is one T cell receptor beta chain. Its antigen is not known. The data stem from a study of cytomegalovirus exposure and HLA in healthy donors. Study-wide results and limits: Researchers reported in a later analysis that a missense DCLRE1C variant was tied to TCR beta V- and J-gene trimming. Common viral pathogens (according to a later analysis) appeared linked to several of the most significant clusters. Further analysis, carried out later, found HLA-associated TCR beta chains more clonally expanded than equally common other chains.

Primers for the PCR totalled 60 Vbeta and 13 Jbeta. The repertoire was sequenced with immunoSEQ multiplex PCR; TCRdb's copy has only in-frame clones and lacks some. The data contain 130,000 or so clones, approximately 84% of them singletons. The CDR3 totals 15 residues. Per the germline V gene, CDR1 is SQVTM and CDR2 is ANQGSEA. Trimming cost V 4 bases and J 7 bases; bases outside gene matches: 16. Unrecorded immune exposure was likely among donors, who were nominally healthy when sampled. The sequence was collected from a woman aged 40 to 49 in good health and CMV-seronegative. Sequences were obtained from PBMCs. J is TRBJ2-7 and V is TRBV29-1, with 7 positions matching TRBD1. In nucleotides, the CDR3 is TGCAGCGTTGGAGAGGGACAGTACACCTCGAGTGAGCAGTACTTC. Residues: CSVGEGQYTSSEQYF.